Presented here are 16 T cell receptor beta chains from one specimen sequenced in a study of shared clonotypes between healthy human individuals (dated by TCRdb to the early 2020s). Libraries were built with the immunoSEQ multiplex PCR assay. TCRdb re-hosts the immuneACCESS table, in-frame sequences only. Its copies lack some clones; in the studies checked, an unresolved V gene accounts for under half of them, and the cause for the rest is not known. This sample comprises under 600,000 clones, roughly 97% of them detected only once. 0.057% of the sample comes from the top ten. The specimen was naive CD4+ T cells sorted from blood. The cell subset or site label corresponds to: CD45RA+ positively selected. These receptors were collected from a woman younger than 45 in good health.

The chain couples TRBV18 to TRBJ1-1; D is unclear. There are 12 residues in the CDR3. The V end lost 3 bases, the J end lost 7 bases, and 9 bases lay between the germline ends. Germline lookup yields CDR1 KGHSH and CDR2 LQKENI. The CDR3 DNA reads as TGTGCCAGCTCACCTCGGGTCTTTGAAGCTTTCTTT. It specifies CASSPRVFEAFF.

The V and J genes are TRBV30 and TRBJ2-2; D ambiguous. V lost 0 bases and J lost 3, with 8 bases in between. This CDR3 has 14 residues. Per germline, CDR1 GTSNPN and CDR2 SVGIG (reference sequence). As DNA, the CDR3 is TGTGCCTGGAGTGTTGTATCGGACACCGGGGAGCTGTTTTTT. It translates to CAWSVVSDTGELFF.

This clone was detected once. The chain uses TRBV10-1 and TRBJ2-3; 9 bases are shared with TRBD2. After removal of 8 bases from V and 2 bases from J, the junction contained 11 bases not matched to a gene. Germline values: CDR1 WNHNN, CDR2 SYGVQD (reference sequence). The CDR3 consists of 16 residues. CDR3 protein: CASSEGLAGTTDTQYF. For the CDR3, the DNA is TGCGCCAGCTCCGAAGGCCTAGCGGGAACCACAGATACGCAGTATTTT.

V gene TRBV6-1 combines with J gene TRBJ1-2; D gene unclear. The germline V and J ends were trimmed by 0 bases and 1 base, with 15 bases remaining between them. Germline V gives CDR1 MNHNS, CDR2 SASEGT. This CDR3 has 17 residues. The CDR3 bases are TGTGCCAGCAGTGAAGCGCACGTAAACAGCTATAACTATGGCTACACCTTC. It translates to CASSEAHVNSYNYGYTF.

The genes are TRBV2 and TRBJ2-2; D remains ambiguous. The CDR3 contains 14 residues. Germline lookup yields CDR1 SNHLY and CDR2 FYNNEI. Between the trimmed V and J ends, which lost 3 bases and 7 bases, there was a span of 12 bases. The CDR3 bases are TGTGCCAGCAGTGATATAAGGCGTTTCGGGGAGCTGTTTTTT. The encoded protein is CASSDIRRFGELFF.

This clone was detected a few times. This chain links TRBV28 with TRBJ2-2; D is unresolved. This CDR3 is built from 11 residues. The germline CDR1 and CDR2 sequences are MDHEN and SYDVKM. Trimming took off 6 bases at V and 4 bases at J, with 3 bases between the two ends. The CDR3 bases are TGTGCCAGCAGGATCACCGGGGAGCTGTTTTTT. As protein: CASRITGELFF. The full variable domain, its missing parts supplied by reference TRBV28 and TRBJ2-2, is DVKVTQSSRYLVKRTGEKVFLECVQDMDHENMFWYRQDPGLGLRLIYFSYDVKMKEKGDIPEGYSVSREKKERFSLILESASTNQTSMYLCASRITGELFFGEGSRLTVL.

The chain joins TRBV30 to TRBJ2-7; the D gene is possibly TRBD1 (6 bases). The V end was cut by 8 bases, the J end by 3 bases, with 20 bases between. Germline loops: CDR1 GTSNPN, CDR2 SVGIG (reference sequence). The CDR3 consists of 14 residues. CDR3 protein: CAGVNRVGHYEQYF. The CDR3 DNA follows: TGTGCCGGAGTAAACAGGGTAGGACACTACGAGCAGTACTTC.

In the case of this clone: One base away lies a much larger clone, so this may be a sequencing read error. The sample holds other DNA sequences that translate to the same CDR3. The chain couples TRBV5-1 to TRBJ2-5; D not resolved. Germline V gene sequence: CDR1 SGHRS, CDR2 YFSETQ. V was cut by 3 bases and J by 4 bases, with 4 bases left in between. The CDR3 runs to 11 residues. As DNA, the CDR3 is TGCGCCAGCAGCTCGGGAGAGACCCAGTACTTC. It encodes CASSSGETQYF.

The chain has TRBV6-5 and TRBJ2-3; TRBD1 aligns across 10 bases. This CDR3 contains 15 residues. Germline V gene data show CDR1 as MNHEY and CDR2 as SVGAGI. Trimming at V came to 2 bases and at J to 5 bases, leaving 4 bases not matched to a gene. In DNA form, the CDR3 reads TGTGCCAGCAGTTACGGGACAGGGGCGGTAGATACGCAGTATTTT. It specifies CASSYGTGAVDTQYF.

V gene TRBV5-1 combines with J gene TRBJ2-1; TRBD2 aligns across 8 bases. The length of the CDR3 is 14 residues. The J segment lost 6 bases and the V segment lost 2 bases, leaving 4 bases of the junction unmatched. Germline CDR1 SGHRS, CDR2 YFSETQ. CDR3 residues: CASSFSGSTNEQFF. DNA of the CDR3: TGCGCCAGCAGCTTCAGCGGGAGCACCAATGAGCAGTTCTTC.

The chain is built from TRBV5-4 and TRBJ2-3; TRBD1 agrees at 7 bases. The V gene end was trimmed by 0 bases and the J gene end by 3 bases; junction bases not matched to a gene: 19. The CDR3 extends over 20 amino acids. Germline CDR1 reads SGHNT; CDR2 reads YYREEE (reference sequence). The CDR3 is CASSLVRQGVRNLQTDTQYF. DNA for the CDR3: TGTGCCAGCAGCTTGGTACGGCAGGGGGTGAGGAACTTGCAAACAGATACGCAGTATTTT.

The CDR3 coding sequence is TGTGCCAGCAGTTCATTGGGACTAGCGGAGAACACCGGGGAGCTGTTTTTT. Amino acids: CASSSLGLAENTGELFF. The chain couples TRBV27 to TRBJ2-2; 11 positions agree with TRBD2. Germline V CDR1 and CDR2: MNHEY, SMNVEV (reference sequence). V lost 4 bases and J lost 1; bases outside the gene matches: 5. There are 17 residues in the CDR3.

Only a few counts were recorded for this clone. The V and J genes are TRBV12-5 and TRBJ1-1, with D possibly matching TRBD1 (6 bases). Per the germline V gene, CDR1 is LGHNT and CDR2 is FRNRAP. This CDR3 contains 13 residues. V was cut by 6 bases and J by 1 base, with 9 bases left in between. The CDR3 reads CASGLTGNTEAFF. The CDR3 DNA is TGTGCTAGTGGGTTGACAGGGAACACTGAAGCTTTCTTT. The entire variable domain, with the rest obtained from reference TRBV12-5 and TRBJ1-1, is as follows: DARVTQTPRHKVTEMGQEVTMRCQPILGHNTVFWYRQTMMQGLELLAYFRNRAPLDDSGMPKDRFSAEMPDATLATLKIQPSEPRDSAVYFCASGLTGNTEAFFGQGTRLTVV.

DNA of the CDR3: TGTGCCAGCAGCTTAGATCCATGGGAAACTGAAGCTTTCTTT. Its protein is CASSLDPWETEAFF. V usage is TRBV11-2 and J usage is TRBJ1-1; D uncertain. V gave up 0 bases and J gave up 5 bases, with 10 bases separating them. The germline V gene encodes CDR1 SGHAT and CDR2 FQNNGV. CDR3 length equals 14 residues.

The J gene is TRBJ2-5, the V gene TRBV28, with 8 bases that match TRBD2. The J call may be faulty, since TRBJ2-7 better matches the DNA end. The CDR3 is made up of 15 amino acids. From germline, CDR1 is MDHEN and CDR2 SYDVKM. The CDR3 DNA is TGTGCCAGCAGCCGGACTAGCCTCTTTCCCTACGAGCAGTACTTC. It yields the protein CASSRTSLFPYEQYF.

This clone came up once. The rearrangement uses TRBV30 and TRBJ2-4; no definite D call. The CDR3 runs 15 residues. Trimming took 2 bases from V and 5 from J, leaving 16 bases between them. The germline CDR1 and CDR2 sequences are GTSNPN and SVGIG (reference sequence). CDR3 residues: CAWSWATRSENIQYF. In nucleotides, the CDR3 is TGTGCCTGGAGTTGGGCCACAAGAAGTGAAAACATTCAGTACTTC.